The sequence of this T cell receptor (beta chain) was determined in a study of blood T cells in healthy people across ages. The germline V gene has CDR1 LNHNV and CDR2 YYDKDF (reference sequence). The CDR3 contains 13 residues. The V gene lost 2 bases and the J gene lost 8 bases, with 12 bases spanning the gap. Next came a second PCR, run for about 7 to 12 cycles, which used a sample-barcoded 5' primer along with a J-beta primer mix. All cDNA molecules were each tagged by a template-switch adaptor with 12 random nucleotides. A single record per CDR3 protein comes from TCRdb applying MiXCR to the 5' RACE reads. Here the sample spans approximately 400,000 distinct CDR3 sequences, roughly half being singletons.

V is TRBV15 and J is TRBJ1-2, with D possibly being TRBD1 (6 bases). This TCR was recovered from a man aged 60-69 years in good health. The sequenced sample was blood. CDR3 sequence (DNA): TGTGCCACCAGCAGACAGGGGTCGGGCGGCTACACCTTC. It translates to CATSRQGSGGYTF.